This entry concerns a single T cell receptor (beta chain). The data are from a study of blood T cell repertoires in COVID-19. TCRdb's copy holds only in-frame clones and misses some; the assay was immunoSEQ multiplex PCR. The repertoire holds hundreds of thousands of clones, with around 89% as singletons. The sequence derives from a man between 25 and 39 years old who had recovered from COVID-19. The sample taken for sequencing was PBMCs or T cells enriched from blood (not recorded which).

For the CDR3, the DNA is TGTGCCAGCAGCTTCGGACTAGCGGGCACAGATACGCAGTATTTT. Translated, it gives CASSFGLAGTDTQYF. The rearrangement joins TRBV11-2 to TRBJ2-3; 10 bases align to TRBD2. The CDR3 totals 15 residues. V shed 3 bases and J 1 base; nucleotides not matched to a gene: 1. The V gene's germline CDR1 is SGHAT and CDR2 FQNNGV.